The clone carrying this T cell receptor (beta chain) came up once. Germline CDR1 and CDR2: SGHTA and FQGNSA. The CDR3 covers 16 residues. V lost 2 bases and J lost 5; bases outside the gene matches: 11. These data belong to a study of blood T cell repertoires in COVID-19. Clones were read by immunoSEQ multiplex PCR, and TCRdb kept only the in-frame ones, dropping some. The table lists 90,000 to 120,000 clones, approximately 81% of them singletons. Sequencing was done on a sample of peripheral blood. The sequence was obtained from a human donor in a cohort sampled during active COVID-19. The V gene is TRBV7-2, the J gene TRBJ1-1, with TRBD1 matching 7 bases. The CDR3 region is CASSLTTGAAGTEAFF. In DNA form, the CDR3 reads TGTGCCAGCAGCTTAACCACAGGGGCCGCGGGGACTGAAGCTTTCTTT.